These 27 T cell receptor beta chains originate from one sample sequenced in a study of T cell responses to AZD1222 COVID-19 vaccine. Profiled with immunoSEQ multiplex PCR; TCRdb holds only in-frame clones, not every one. The sample shows 120,000 or so clones, around nine tenths of them seen only once. Sequencing was performed on peripheral blood, taken on day 0 of AZD1222 vaccination. All receptors come from an adult in good health.

The genes are TRBV7-9 and TRBJ1-3; tentatively, D is TRBD1 (6 bases). The CDR3 has 13 amino acids. The V and J ends lost 11 bases and 2 bases respectively, with 13 bases between them. CDR1 is SEHNR, CDR2 FQNEAQ, per germline (reference sequence). The DNA for the CDR3 is TGTGCCGGGGGGCAGGTGGCTGGAAACACCATATATTTT. It specifies CAGGQVAGNTIYF.

This clone was detected a few times. This chain connects TRBV9 to TRBJ2-3, with a weak D call TRBD2 (6 bases). V was shortened by 4 bases and J by 4 bases, with 13 bases between the two germline ends. Germline V lookup: CDR1 SGDLS, CDR2 YYNGEE. The CDR3 is 14 residues long. The CDR3 sequence: CASSKAGWADTQYF. CDR3 bases: TGTGCCAGCAGCAAAGCGGGTTGGGCAGATACGCAGTATTTT.

This clone was recorded once. The V and J genes are TRBV6-5 and TRBJ1-2; D remains ambiguous. CDR3 length equals 13 residues. Looked up from germline, CDR1 is MNHEY and CDR2 is SVGAGI. V lost 5 bases and J lost 5, with 12 bases in between. The CDR3 DNA follows: TGTGCCAGCAGTCTTGACGGGCGTTATGGCTACACCTTC. It yields the protein CASSLDGRYGYTF.

DNA for the CDR3: TGTGCCAGCAGCGTAGACGCCAGGGGGGATGCTGAAGCTTTCTTT. This codes for CASSVDARGDAEAFF. V gene TRBV9 combines with J gene TRBJ1-1; TRBD1 aligns across 7 bases. The CDR3 consists of 15 residues. The trim removed 0 bases at V and 6 bases at J, leaving 8 bases unmatched. Germline V CDR1 and CDR2: SGDLS, YYNGEE.

This chain links TRBV6-2 or TRBV6-3 with TRBJ1-5, with D uncertain. V gave up 4 bases and J gave up 1 base, with 11 bases separating them. Germline CDR1 MNHEY, CDR2 SVGEGT. This CDR3 is 15 amino acids long. The CDR3, as DNA: TGTGCCAGCAGTTGGCTGTCAACGAGCAATCAGCCCCAGCATTTT. Protein: CASSWLSTSNQPQHF.

This clone was detected a few times. The V call is TRBV11-2, the J call TRBJ2-1, with D unresolved. The germline gives CDR1 SGHAT, CDR2 FQNNGV. V was trimmed by 1 base and J by 0 bases, leaving 7 bases between them. The CDR3 totals 15 residues. As DNA, the CDR3 is TGTGCCAGCAGCTTAGGGTTGGGCTCCTACAATGAGCAGTTCTTC. This sequence encodes CASSLGLGSYNEQFF. Full variable domain (outside the CDR3, taken from reference TRBV11-2 and TRBJ2-1): EAGVAQSPRYKIIEKRQSVAFWCNPISGHATLYWYQQILGQGPKLLIQFQNNGVVDDSQLPKDRFSAERLKGVDSTLKIQPAKLEDSAVYLCASSLGLGSYNEQFFGPGTRLTVL.

This sequence joins TRBV18 and TRBJ2-7; D assignment may be TRBD1 or TRBD2 (5 bases each). The V end lost 2 bases, the J end lost 5 bases, and 13 bases lay between the germline ends. There are 14 residues in the CDR3. Germline CDR1 is KGHSH and CDR2 is LQKENI. The CDR3 DNA is TGTGCCAGCTCACCAGAGGGGATCCTCCACGAGCAGTACTTC. It is translated as CASSPEGILHEQYF.

The rearrangement uses TRBV19 and TRBJ1-4; unclear D gene. The CDR3 contains 20 residues. CDR1 LNHDA and CDR2 SQIVND come from the germline V gene (reference sequence). Between the trimmed V and J ends, which lost 4 bases and 0 bases, there was a span of 24 bases. The CDR3 protein is CASSSSDPLLYLSTNEKLFF. The DNA for the CDR3 is TGTGCCAGTAGTAGCAGTGATCCACTTCTTTACTTGTCAACTAATGAAAAACTGTTTTTT.

This clone was detected a few times. The chain recombines TRBV7-2 with TRBJ1-5; 7 bases align to TRBD1. The CDR3 runs 14 residues. With 2 bases clipped from V and 6 bases from J, the junction kept 4 bases outside the gene matches. CDR1 is SGHTA and CDR2 is FQGNSA in the germline V gene. The chain's CDR3 is CASSLKGAGQPQHF. The CDR3 DNA is TGTGCCAGCAGCTTAAAGGGGGCGGGTCAGCCCCAGCATTTT.

This chain links TRBV24-1 with TRBJ2-2, with D tentatively TRBD1 or TRBD2 (5 bases each). The CDR3 is 15 residues long. Trimming took 6 bases from V and 0 from J, leaving 10 bases between them. In germline, CDR1 is KGHDR, CDR2 SFDVKD. The CDR3 loop reads CATSLGDPNTGELFF. CDR3 nucleotide sequence: TGTGCCACCAGTCTAGGGGACCCGAACACCGGGGAGCTGTTTTTT.

This CDR3 is CASGDRGMGEQYF. The CDR3 nucleotides read TGTGCCAGCGGGGACAGGGGGATGGGCGAGCAGTACTTC. V usage is TRBV6-5 and J usage is TRBJ2-7; TRBD1 matches 11 bases. Per germline, CDR1 MNHEY and CDR2 SVGAGI. Trimming cost V 8 bases and J 6 bases; bases outside gene matches: 6. The CDR3 sequence is 13 residues long.

The V call is TRBV4-2, the J call TRBJ2-1; 9 bases fit TRBD2. The CDR3 is 15 residues long. Germline V CDR1 and CDR2: LGHNA, YNFKEQ. V trimming: 3 bases; J trimming: 6 bases; junction bases outside the gene matches: 6. The CDR3 DNA is TGTGCCAGCAGCCACATCCTAGCGGGGACCAATGAGCAGTTCTTC. It specifies CASSHILAGTNEQFF.

Here the CDR3 DNA reads TGTGCCACCAGTGATTCGGGGACCTCCCAAGAGGAGCAGTTCTTC. Its translation is CATSDSGTSQEEQFF. The J gene is TRBJ2-1, the V gene TRBV24-1; D is tentatively TRBD1 or TRBD2 (5 bases each). The CDR3 covers 15 residues. Germline assignment: CDR1 KGHDR and CDR2 SFDVKD. V lost 2 bases, J lost 10 bases, and 17 bases lay in between.

CDR3 sequence: CASTASGGPFFSYEQYF. The CDR3 bases are TGTGCCAGCACCGCTAGCGGGGGGCCCTTTTTCTCCTACGAGCAGTACTTC. The chain uses TRBV2 and TRBJ2-7, with TRBD2 matching over 11 bases. The ends lost 7 bases at V and 0 bases at J; junction bases unmatched: 11. The CDR3 loop spans 17 amino acids. Germline values: CDR1 SNHLY, CDR2 FYNNEI.

This clone was observed a few times. V usage is TRBV7-8 and J usage is TRBJ1-4, with D hard to call. This CDR3 is built from 14 residues. V was cut by 6 bases and J by 8 bases, with 16 bases left in between. Per germline, CDR1 SGHVS and CDR2 FQNEAQ. The CDR3 region has the DNA TGTGCCAGCAGACGGGCGTCCTTGGTGGAAAAACTGTTTTTT. Protein product: CASRRASLVEKLFF.

This sequence joins TRBV11-3 and TRBJ2-3; D may be TRBD2 (6 bases). Trimming removed 5 bases from V and 6 bases from J, with 18 bases in between. The CDR3 runs to 15 residues. Germline CDR1 is SGHNT and CDR2 is YENEEA. Here the CDR3 DNA reads TGTGCCAGCAGCCAAGGGGCTAGCGAGGTTGATACGCAGTATTTT. This codes for CASSQGASEVDTQYF.

The chain joins TRBV7-3 to TRBJ2-2; TRBD1 matches at 8 bases. This CDR3 is 14 amino acids long. The germline CDR1 and CDR2 sequences are SGHTA and FQGTGA. The V and J ends lost 5 bases and 6 bases, in that order; junction bases with no gene match: 5. The CDR3 protein is CASSPWTGPGELFF. CDR3 nucleotide sequence: TGTGCCAGCAGCCCATGGACAGGGCCCGGGGAGCTGTTTTTT.

V is TRBV5-1 and J is TRBJ1-6; unclear D gene. The CDR3 spans 16 residues. Germline CDR1 is SGHRS and CDR2 is YFSETQ. V lost 0 bases and J 3 bases, leaving 10 bases between the germline ends. The CDR3 protein is CASSLGEHNYNSPLHF. DNA for the CDR3: TGCGCCAGCAGCTTGGGCGAGCACAACTATAATTCACCCCTCCACTTT. Using reference TRBV5-1 and TRBJ1-6 for the parts outside the CDR3, the full variable domain is KAGVTQTPRYLIKTRGQQVTLSCSPISGHRSVSWYQQTPGQGLQFLFEYFSETQRNKGNFPGRFSGRQFSNSRSEMNVSTLELGDSALYLCASSLGEHNYNSPLHFGNGTRLTVT.

This chain joins TRBV27 and TRBJ1-2, with TRBD1 matching over 7 bases. Germline assignment: CDR1 MNHEY and CDR2 SMNVEV (reference sequence). Trimming cost V 5 bases and J 7 bases; bases outside gene matches: 4. This CDR3 is built from 12 residues. The CDR3 spells CASSADRVGYTF. The CDR3 DNA follows: TGTGCCAGCAGTGCAGACAGGGTTGGCTACACCTTC.

The chain couples TRBV6-2 or TRBV6-3 to TRBJ2-1; TRBD2 aligns across 11 bases. This CDR3 contains 15 residues. Per the germline V gene, CDR1 is MNHEY and CDR2 is SVGEGT. The V segment lost 5 bases and the J segment 10 bases; nucleotides outside the gene matches: 10. Written as DNA, the CDR3 is TGTGCCAGCAGTGCTCCGGGACTAGCGGCATGGGAGCAGTTCTTC. It translates to CASSAPGLAAWEQFF.

The chain has TRBV9 and TRBJ2-1, with a weak D call TRBD2 (6 bases). Between the trimmed V and J ends, which lost 2 bases and 5 bases, there was a span of 11 bases. CDR1 is SGDLS and CDR2 is YYNGEE in the germline V gene. The CDR3 has 14 amino acids. Here the CDR3 reads CASSVGSTNNEQFF. The CDR3 nucleotides are TGTGCCAGCAGCGTCGGGAGTACAAACAATGAGCAGTTCTTC.

This clone is a singleton in its sample. V is TRBV27 and J is TRBJ2-1, with TRBD2 matching over 12 bases. The CDR3 has 16 amino acids. Losses at the gene ends were 0 bases for V and 9 bases for J; bases not matched to a gene: 6. The germline V gene encodes CDR1 MNHEY and CDR2 SMNVEV (reference sequence). Here the CDR3 DNA reads TGTGCCAGCAGTTTATCGTACGCTAGCGGGGGGGGTGAGCAGTTCTTC. It yields the protein CASSLSYASGGGEQFF.

This clone has just one count. The genes are TRBV6-1 and TRBJ2-5; TRBD2 agrees at 9 bases. The CDR3 runs 15 residues. The junction had 1 base not matched to a gene; V was cut back by 1 base and J by 1 base. The germline gives CDR1 MNHNS, CDR2 SASEGT. The CDR3 DNA reads TGTGCCAGCAGTGAAGAAGCGGGGGGCCAAGAGACCCAGTACTTC. Translation gives CASSEEAGGQETQYF.

The chain recombines TRBV7-3 with TRBJ2-1; 7 nucleotides line up with TRBD2. The J segment lost 4 bases and the V segment lost 2 bases, leaving 2 bases of the junction unmatched. The CDR3 spans 14 residues. Germline loops: CDR1 SGHTA, CDR2 FQGTGA. CDR3 sequence: CASSLAGEYNEQFF. The CDR3 region has the DNA TGTGCCAGCAGCTTAGCGGGAGAGTACAATGAGCAGTTCTTC.

The chain couples TRBV29-1 to TRBJ1-4, with D uncertain. V lost 7 bases and J 2 bases, leaving 2 bases between the germline ends. The CDR3 runs 10 residues. Germline V gene lookup returns CDR1 SQVTM and CDR2 ANQGSEA. The chain's CDR3 is CSATNEKLFF. The CDR3 DNA reads TGCAGCGCGACTAATGAAAAACTGTTTTTT.

The V and J genes are TRBV19 and TRBJ1-1; D might be TRBD1 (6 bases). The CDR3 consists of 12 residues. Looked up from germline, CDR1 is LNHDA and CDR2 is SQIVND (reference sequence). V dropped 7 bases and J dropped 4 bases, with 10 bases sitting between them. The CDR3 region has the DNA TGTGCCAGTAAGAGACAGGCCACTGAAGCTTTCTTT. Protein product: CASKRQATEAFF.

The chain carries TRBV27 and TRBJ2-2; TRBD1 matches 9 bases. This CDR3 is 18 amino acids long. The germline CDR1 and CDR2 sequences are MNHEY and SMNVEV (reference sequence). V shed 3 bases, J shed 4 bases, and the junction held 12 bases outside the gene matches. Written as DNA, the CDR3 is TGTGCCAGCAGTTTTAGAACAGGGGGCGCGGGTGGCACCGGGGAGCTGTTTTTT. It translates to CASSFRTGGAGGTGELFF.